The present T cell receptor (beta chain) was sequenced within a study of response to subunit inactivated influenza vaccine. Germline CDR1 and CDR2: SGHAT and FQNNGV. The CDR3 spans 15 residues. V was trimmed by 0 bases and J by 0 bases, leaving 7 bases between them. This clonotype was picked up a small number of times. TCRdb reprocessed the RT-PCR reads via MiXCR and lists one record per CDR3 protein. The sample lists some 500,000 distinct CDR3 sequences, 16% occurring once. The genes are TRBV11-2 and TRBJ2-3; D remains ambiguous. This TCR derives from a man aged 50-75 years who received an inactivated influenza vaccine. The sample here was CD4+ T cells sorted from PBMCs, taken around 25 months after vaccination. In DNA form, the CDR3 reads TGTGCCAGCAGCTTAGAGAGGCTCAGCACAGATACGCAGTATTTT. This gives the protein CASSLERLSTDTQYF.